The 21 T cell receptor beta chains below all came from one sample that was sequenced in a study of tumor and adjacent non-tumor tissue in lung cancer listed by TCRdb under 2018. Libraries came from multiplex PCR. Sequencing took place on an Illumina HiSeq 2500. TCRbeta libraries were constructed through three rounds of nested PCR with primers (Table S4) according to protocols adapted from ARM-PCR. The raw public data were reprocessed by TCRdb itself: fastp quality trimming at Q25, MiXCR clonotype calling, in-frame beta chains only. Rows merge per CDR3 protein into single entries with the most common DNA and genes. For this sample there are approximately 90,000 distinct CDR3 sequences; less than 75% appear just once. The ten largest clones represent approximately 20% of the sample. Bulk unsorted tissue served as the source for RNA extraction, and RNA quality was assessed using a NanoDrop ND-1000 and an Agilent 2100.

Sequencing used lung tumor tissue. The receptors originated from a man in his sixties with non-small cell lung cancer.

As for this clonotype: Sequence at one end of the junction differs from germline and may be a read error. This sequence joins TRBV7-2 and TRBJ2-5; tentatively, D is TRBD1 (5 bases). This CDR3 region has 16 residues. Per germline, CDR1 SGHTA and CDR2 FQGNSA. The CDR3 is CPSSLRTDSWRGTQYF. The CDR3 bases are TGTCCCAGCAGCTTACGCACCGACAGCTGGCGAGGGACCCAGTACTTC.

Of note for this clonotype: One end of the junction fails to match germline, which may point to a read error. The chain links TRBV7-9 to TRBJ2-7; D is perhaps TRBD2 (6 bases). Germline values: CDR1 SEHNR, CDR2 FQNEAQ (reference sequence). The CDR3 sequence is 16 residues long. The CDR3 spells CASGLEGTGGVNEQYF. CDR3 coding DNA: TGTGCCAGCGGCTTAGAAGGGACTGGCGGGGTGAACGAGCAGTACTTC.

Concerning this clonotype: This may arise from a read error, as a much more abundant clone is one base away. This chain connects TRBV5-4 to TRBJ2-2; 10 positions match TRBD1. CDR3 length: 16 residues. Germline V gene lookup returns CDR1 SGHNT and CDR2 YYREEE (reference sequence). The CDR3 region is CACSNRDRGETGELFF. In nucleotides, the CDR3 is TGTGCCTGCAGCAACCGGGACAGGGGCGAGACCGGGGAGCTGTTTTTT.

This chain links TRBV6-9 with TRBJ1-2; D call uncertain. The CDR3 has 19 residues. The V gene lost 1 base and the J gene lost 5 bases, with 26 bases spanning the gap. The germline V gene encodes CDR1 MNHGY and CDR2 SVAAGI. DNA for the CDR3: TGTGCCAGCAGTTATTGCTGCCCACCACGGCCTACGTCCAAGTATGGCTACACCTTC. This translates into CASSYCCPPRPTSKYGYTF.

In the case of this clonotype: A junction boundary mismatches the germline segment, possibly from a read error. The rearrangement uses TRBV24-1 and TRBJ1-5, with no clear D. The CDR3 runs to 14 residues. Germline V lookup: CDR1 KGHDR, CDR2 SFDVKD. CDR3 nucleotides: TGTGCCACCAGCGCGGAGAATATTAATCAGCCCCAGGATTTT. This translates into CATSAENINQPQDF.

Of note for this clonotype: This CDR3 fails to terminate in the conserved phenylalanine or tryptophan, so it likely reflects a read error. The chain joins TRBV6-5 to TRBJ2-1, with D hard to call. The germline V gene has CDR1 MNHEY and CDR2 SVGAGI. Trimming took off 0 bases at V and 7 bases at J, with 19 bases between the two ends. This CDR3 contains 17 residues. For the CDR3, the DNA is TGTGCCAGCAGTTACTCGGGTGGTTCTGGGATCAGTAATGAGCAGTTCTCC. Protein sequence: CASSYSGGSGISNEQFS.

This clonotype was detected only a few times. The rearrangement links TRBV2 to TRBJ2-2, with TRBD1 matching over 9 bases. Germline V CDR1 and CDR2: SNHLY, FYNNEI. This CDR3 has 14 residues. The V gene end was trimmed by 7 bases and the J gene end by 4 bases; junction bases not matched to a gene: 4. The CDR3 DNA reads TGTGCCAGCAAGGACAGGGGCAGCACCGGGGAGCTGTTTTTT. Residues: CASKDRGSTGELFF.

On this clonotype: The missing conserved phenylalanine or tryptophan at the end of this CDR3 makes a read error likely. The gene calls are TRBV11-2 and TRBJ1-1, with a tentative D call TRBD1 (6 bases). The CDR3 consists of 16 residues. Germline-derived CDR1 and CDR2 are SGHAT and FQNNGV. The CDR3 nucleotides are TGTACCAGCAGCTCACGGGACACGTTCCGGAACACTGAAGCTTTCTAT. Translating it yields CTSSSRDTFRNTEAFY.

Note on this clonotype: A much larger clone lies a single base off, so this may be a read error. The chain links TRBV5-1 to TRBJ2-3; no reliable D call. Germline-derived CDR1 and CDR2 are SGHRS and YFSETQ. The CDR3 is 12 amino acids. Trimming left V 6 bases short and J 4 bases short, with 9 bases between. The CDR3 DNA reads as TGCGCCAGCAAGGGCAGCTCAGATACGCAGTATTTT. Its protein product is CASKGSSDTQYF.

A note on this clonotype: At one of its ends the junction is not consistent with the germline gene, which may arise from a read error. V usage is TRBV11-2 and J usage is TRBJ2-5; D is unresolved. Germline V gives CDR1 SGHAT, CDR2 FQNNGV. The length of the CDR3 is 15 residues. CDR3 sequence (DNA): TGTGCCAGCGGCTTAATAGGATCGGCCCAAGAGACCCAGTACTTC. Residues: CASGLIGSAQETQYF.

About this clonotype itself: The junction does not match germline at one end; this may be a read error. This rearrangement joins TRBV29-1 to TRBJ2-7; D not certain. CDR3 length: 12 residues. CDR1 and CDR2 from the germline V gene are SQVTM and ANQGSEA. The CDR3 coding sequence is TGCAGCCTTGAAGAGAACACCTACGAGCAGTACTTC. It yields the protein CSLEENTYEQYF.

This clonotype was seen just once. The chain uses TRBV6-6 and TRBJ2-1; 7 bases agree with TRBD2. Germline V gives CDR1 MNHNY, CDR2 SVGAGI (reference sequence). The CDR3 is made up of 16 amino acids. V was pared by 6 bases and J by 2 bases, with 10 bases of the junction left unmatched. This CDR3 reads CASRGTNHSPYNEQFF. The CDR3 coding sequence is TGTGCCAGCAGAGGGACTAACCATAGCCCCTACAATGAGCAGTTCTTC.

V is TRBV6-2 or TRBV6-3 and J is TRBJ2-5; D remains ambiguous. The CDR3 is made up of 14 amino acids. CDR1 and CDR2 from the germline V gene are MNHEY and SVGEGT. The V and J ends lost 9 bases and 7 bases respectively, with 21 bases between them. CDR3 sequence reads: CASSKRDGAGTQYF. The DNA for the CDR3 is TGTGCCAGTAGTAAACGAGACGGCGCAGGGACCCAGTACTTC.

Many counts were recorded for this clonotype. The chain recombines TRBV6-6 with TRBJ1-6, with D unresolved. CDR1 is MNHNY, CDR2 SVGAGI, per germline (reference sequence). V was pared by 7 bases and J by 10 bases, with 11 bases between. This CDR3 has 12 amino acids. Written as DNA, the CDR3 is TGTGCCAGCACACGGCCGGGCTCACCCCTCCACTTT. Residues: CASTRPGSPLHF.

As for this clonotype: A much larger clone lies one base from this, so it may be a read error. V and J are TRBV14 and TRBJ2-5; TRBD1 might be the D (5 bases). Germline-derived CDR1 and CDR2 are SGHDN and FVKESK. The CDR3 is 13 residues long. Written as DNA, the CDR3 is TGTGCCAGCAACCAAGGGGTCCAAGAGACCCAGTACTTC. Amino acid sequence: CASNQGVQETQYF.

Points on this clonotype: No conserved phenylalanine or tryptophan is present at the end of the CDR3, so a read error is the likely explanation. The chain uses TRBV5-6 and TRBJ1-2, with D unresolved. In germline, CDR1 is SGHDT, CDR2 YYEEEE. V was clipped by 2 bases and J by 7 bases, with 24 bases between them. The CDR3 covers 17 residues. DNA of the CDR3: TGTGCCAGCAGCTTAATGGGGAAGGGTCTATTGTGGACTGGCTACACCTCC. It is translated as CASSLMGKGLLWTGYTS.

As for this clonotype: A junction end diverges from the germline sequence, so it may reflect a read error. The genes are TRBV14 and TRBJ2-1; no clear D gene. The CDR3 length is 13 residues. Germline CDR1 is SGHDN and CDR2 is FVKESK. The CDR3 bases are TGTGCCAGCAGTTCCAACTTAAACGATGAGCATTTCTTC. This gives the protein CASSSNLNDEHFF.

For this clonotype: One junction end does not reproduce the germline sequence, and a read error may be involved. The genes are TRBV10-1 and TRBJ2-1, with 13 bases aligning to TRBD2. The germline V gene has CDR1 WNHNN and CDR2 SYGVQD (reference sequence). CDR3 size: 16 residues. CDR3 in amino acids: CVSSDGLAGVYYEQFF. The DNA of the CDR3 is TGCGTCAGCAGTGATGGACTAGCGGGGGTTTACTATGAGCAGTTCTTC.

With respect to this clonotype: The junction departs from germline at one end; a sequencing error may be responsible. The chain joins TRBV29-1 to TRBJ1-2, with no clear D. Per germline, CDR1 SQVTM and CDR2 ANQGSEA. This CDR3 comprises 12 residues. CDR3 residues: CSVERGNYGYAF. DNA for the CDR3: TGCAGCGTTGAGAGAGGGAACTATGGTTACGCCTTC. The full variable domain, completed using reference TRBV29-1 and TRBJ1-2, is SAVISQKPSRDICQRGTSLTIQCQVDSQVTMMFWYRQQPGQSLTLIATANQGSEATYESGFVIDKFPISRPNLTFSTLTVSNMSPEDSSIYLCSVERGNYGYAFGSGTRLTVV.

Notes on this clonotype: One end of the junction is discordant with germline, which a read error may explain. The rearrangement links TRBV4-2 to TRBJ2-1; D remains ambiguous. Germline V gene data show CDR1 as LGHNA and CDR2 as YNFKEQ. This CDR3 region has 17 residues. Written as DNA, the CDR3 is TGTGCCAGCAGCCGAGATGGGAACCCCGGAACCTACAATGAGCAATTCTTC. Amino acid sequence: CASSRDGNPGTYNEQFF.

This clonotype was seen ten or more times. The chain recombines TRBV5-1 with TRBJ1-1; the match to TRBD1 covers 7 bases. CDR3 length: 13 amino acids. Germline V lookup: CDR1 SGHRS, CDR2 YFSETQ. The V and J ends lost 0 bases and 10 bases, in that order; junction bases with no gene match: 6. This CDR3 reads CASSLEQGRAAFF. In DNA form, the CDR3 reads TGCGCCAGCAGCTTGGAACAGGGGAGGGCAGCTTTCTTT.